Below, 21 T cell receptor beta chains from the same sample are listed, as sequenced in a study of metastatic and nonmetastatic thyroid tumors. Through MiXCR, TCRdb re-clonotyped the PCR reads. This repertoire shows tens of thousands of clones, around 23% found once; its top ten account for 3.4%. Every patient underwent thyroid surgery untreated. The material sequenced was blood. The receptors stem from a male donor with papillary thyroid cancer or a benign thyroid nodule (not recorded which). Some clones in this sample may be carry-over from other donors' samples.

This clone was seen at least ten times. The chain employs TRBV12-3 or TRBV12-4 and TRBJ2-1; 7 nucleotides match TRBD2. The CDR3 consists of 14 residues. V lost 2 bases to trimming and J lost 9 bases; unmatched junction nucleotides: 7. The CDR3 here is CASSLREGRAEQFF. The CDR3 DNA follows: TGTGCCAGCAGTTTAAGGGAGGGGAGGGCTGAGCAGTTCTTC.

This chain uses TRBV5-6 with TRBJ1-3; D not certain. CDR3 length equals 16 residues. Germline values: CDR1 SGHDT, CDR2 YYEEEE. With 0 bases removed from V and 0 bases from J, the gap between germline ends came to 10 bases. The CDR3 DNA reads TGTGCCAGCAGCTTGGGGGTGCCCGGCTCTGGAAACACCATATATTTT. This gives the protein CASSLGVPGSGNTIYF.

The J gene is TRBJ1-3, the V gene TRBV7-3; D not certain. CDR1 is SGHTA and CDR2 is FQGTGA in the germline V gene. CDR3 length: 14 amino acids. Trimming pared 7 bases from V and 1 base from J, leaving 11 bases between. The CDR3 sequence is CASKASASGNTIYF. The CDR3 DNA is TGTGCCAGCAAGGCCAGCGCGTCTGGAAACACCATATATTTT.

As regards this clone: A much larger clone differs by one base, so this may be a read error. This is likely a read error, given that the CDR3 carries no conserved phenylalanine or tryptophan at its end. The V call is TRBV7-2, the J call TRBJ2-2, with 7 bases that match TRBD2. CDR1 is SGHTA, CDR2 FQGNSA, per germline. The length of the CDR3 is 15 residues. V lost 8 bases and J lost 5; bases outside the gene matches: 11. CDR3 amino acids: CASGLGLAETGELFI. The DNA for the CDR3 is TGTGCCAGCGGATTAGGGCTAGCGGAGACCGGGGAGCTGTTTATT.

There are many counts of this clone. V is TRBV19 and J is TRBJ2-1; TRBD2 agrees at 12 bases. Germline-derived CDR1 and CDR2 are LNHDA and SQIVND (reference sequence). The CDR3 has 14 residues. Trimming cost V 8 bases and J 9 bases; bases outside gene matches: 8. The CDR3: CASQGLAGSSEQFF. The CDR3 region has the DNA TGTGCCAGTCAAGGACTAGCGGGATCCAGTGAGCAGTTCTTC. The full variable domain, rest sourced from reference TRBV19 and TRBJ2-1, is DGGITQSPKYLFRKEGQNVTLSCEQNLNHDAMYWYRQDPGQGLRLIYYSQIVNDFQKGDIAEGYSVSREKKESFPLTVTSAQKNPTAFYLCASQGLAGSSEQFFGPGTRLTVL.

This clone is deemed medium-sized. CDR3 in amino acids: CASTRANSPLHF. Written as DNA, the CDR3 is TGTGCCAGCACCAGGGCAAATTCACCCCTCCACTTT. This rearrangement joins TRBV27 to TRBJ1-6, with D perhaps TRBD1 (5 bases). CDR3 length: 12 residues. Germline V gene data show CDR1 as MNHEY and CDR2 as SMNVEV (reference sequence). The germline V and J ends were trimmed by 7 bases and 7 bases, with 8 bases remaining between them.

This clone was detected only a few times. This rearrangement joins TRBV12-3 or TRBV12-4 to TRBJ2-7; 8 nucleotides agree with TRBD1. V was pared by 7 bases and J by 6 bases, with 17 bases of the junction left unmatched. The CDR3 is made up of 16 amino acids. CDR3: CASIFNRGQAHSEQYF. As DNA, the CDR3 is TGTGCCAGCATCTTTAACAGGGGACAGGCCCATTCCGAGCAGTACTTC.

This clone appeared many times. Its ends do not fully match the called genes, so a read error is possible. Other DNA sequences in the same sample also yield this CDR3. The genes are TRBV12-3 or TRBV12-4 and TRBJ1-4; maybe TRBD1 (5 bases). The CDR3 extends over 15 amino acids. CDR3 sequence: CASSLGAGYNEKLFF. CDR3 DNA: TGTGCCAGCAGCCTAGGAGCAGGGTATAATGAAAAGCTGTTTTTT.

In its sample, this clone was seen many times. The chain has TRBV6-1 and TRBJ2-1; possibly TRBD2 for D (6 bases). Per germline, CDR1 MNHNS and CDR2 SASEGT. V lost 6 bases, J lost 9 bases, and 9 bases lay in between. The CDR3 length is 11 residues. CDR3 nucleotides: TGTGCCAGCAGCGGGAGTGCTGAGCAGTTCTTC. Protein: CASSGSAEQFF.

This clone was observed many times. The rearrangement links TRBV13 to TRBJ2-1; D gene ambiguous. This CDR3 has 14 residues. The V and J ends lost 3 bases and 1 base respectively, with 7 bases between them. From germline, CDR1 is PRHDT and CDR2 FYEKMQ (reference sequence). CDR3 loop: CASSFIGSYNEQFF. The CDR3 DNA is TGTGCCAGCAGCTTTATTGGATCCTACAATGAGCAGTTCTTC.

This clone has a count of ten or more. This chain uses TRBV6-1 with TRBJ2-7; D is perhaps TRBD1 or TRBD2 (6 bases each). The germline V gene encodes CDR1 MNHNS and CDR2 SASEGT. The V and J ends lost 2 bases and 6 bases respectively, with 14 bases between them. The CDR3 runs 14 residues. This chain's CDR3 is CASSEWGARLEQYF. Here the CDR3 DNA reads TGTGCCAGCAGTGAATGGGGGGCGCGTCTCGAGCAGTACTTC.

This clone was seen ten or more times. This CDR3 is CASSLGGRALDTQYF. The CDR3, as DNA: TGTGCCAGCAGCTTAGGCGGGAGAGCCCTAGATACGCAGTATTTT. The chain uses TRBV7-3 and TRBJ2-3, with 7 bases aligning to TRBD2. The CDR3 is 15 residues long. V lost 2 bases to trimming and J lost 5 bases; unmatched junction nucleotides: 7. The germline CDR1 and CDR2 sequences are SGHTA and FQGTGA.

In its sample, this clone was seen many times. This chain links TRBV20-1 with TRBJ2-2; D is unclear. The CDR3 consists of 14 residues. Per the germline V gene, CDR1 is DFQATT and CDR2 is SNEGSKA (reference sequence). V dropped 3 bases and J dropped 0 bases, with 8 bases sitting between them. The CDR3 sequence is CSARDLANTGELFF. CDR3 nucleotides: TGCAGTGCTAGGGACCTCGCGAACACCGGGGAGCTGTTTTTT.

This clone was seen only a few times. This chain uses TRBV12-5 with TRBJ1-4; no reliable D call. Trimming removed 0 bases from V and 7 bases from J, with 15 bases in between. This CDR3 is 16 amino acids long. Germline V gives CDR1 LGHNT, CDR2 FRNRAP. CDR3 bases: TGTGCTAGTGGTTTGGTAAAAAGAGAGGGCGGTGAAAAACTGTTTTTT. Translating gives CASGLVKREGGEKLFF.

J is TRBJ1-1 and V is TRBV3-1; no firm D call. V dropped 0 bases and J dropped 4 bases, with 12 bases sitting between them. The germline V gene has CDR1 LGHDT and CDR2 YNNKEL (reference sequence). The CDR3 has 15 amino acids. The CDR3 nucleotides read TGTGCCAGCAGCCAAGAATTCCCGACGGGCACTGAAGCTTTCTTT. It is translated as CASSQEFPTGTEAFF.

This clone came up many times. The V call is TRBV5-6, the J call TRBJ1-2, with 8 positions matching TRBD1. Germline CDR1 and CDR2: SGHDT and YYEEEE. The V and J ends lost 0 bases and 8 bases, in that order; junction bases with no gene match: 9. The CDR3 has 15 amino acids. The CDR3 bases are TGTGCCAGCAGCTTGGTGGGCAGGGGGCGTGAGGGCTACACCTTC. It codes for CASSLVGRGREGYTF.

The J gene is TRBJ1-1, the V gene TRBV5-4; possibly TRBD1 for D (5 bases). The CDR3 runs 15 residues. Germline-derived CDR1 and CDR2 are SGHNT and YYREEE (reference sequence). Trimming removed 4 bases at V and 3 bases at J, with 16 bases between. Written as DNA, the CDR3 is TGTGCCAGCAGCCCCGGCCAGGGTTTCGACACTGAAGCTTTCTTT. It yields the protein CASSPGQGFDTEAFF.

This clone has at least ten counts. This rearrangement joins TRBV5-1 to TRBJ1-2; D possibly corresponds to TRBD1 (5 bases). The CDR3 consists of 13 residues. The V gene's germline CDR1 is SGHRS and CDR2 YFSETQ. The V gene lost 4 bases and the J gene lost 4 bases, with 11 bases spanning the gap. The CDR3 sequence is CASSVTGSYGYTF. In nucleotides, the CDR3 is TGCGCCAGCAGCGTAACAGGTTCCTATGGCTACACCTTC.

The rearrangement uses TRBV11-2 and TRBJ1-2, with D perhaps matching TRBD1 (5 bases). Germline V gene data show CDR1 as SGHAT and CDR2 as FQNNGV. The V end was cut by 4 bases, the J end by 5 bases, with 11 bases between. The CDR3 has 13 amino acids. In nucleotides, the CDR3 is TGTGCCAGCAGCTCCGCGGGGGGTTATGGCTACACCTTC. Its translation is CASSSAGGYGYTF.

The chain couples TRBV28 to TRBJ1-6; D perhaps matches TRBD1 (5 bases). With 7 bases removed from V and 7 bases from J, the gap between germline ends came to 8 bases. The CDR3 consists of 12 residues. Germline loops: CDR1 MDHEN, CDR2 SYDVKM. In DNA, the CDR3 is TGTGCCAGCAAAGACAGAAATTCACCCCTCCACTTT. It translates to CASKDRNSPLHF. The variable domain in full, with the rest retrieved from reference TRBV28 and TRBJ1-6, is DVKVTQSSRYLVKRTGEKVFLECVQDMDHENMFWYRQDPGLGLRLIYFSYDVKMKEKGDIPEGYSVSREKKERFSLILESASTNQTSMYLCASKDRNSPLHFGNGTRLTVT.

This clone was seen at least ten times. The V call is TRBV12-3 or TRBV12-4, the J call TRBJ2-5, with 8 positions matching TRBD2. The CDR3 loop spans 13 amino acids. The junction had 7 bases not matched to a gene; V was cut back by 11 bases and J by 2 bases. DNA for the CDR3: TGTGCCTCGGGAGGGACCTCGCAAGAGACCCAGTACTTC. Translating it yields CASGGTSQETQYF.